The entry below describes one T cell receptor beta chain. The antigen remains unidentified. The germline V gene has CDR1 MDHEN and CDR2 SYDVKM. V lost 3 bases and J lost 1, with 11 bases in between. This CDR3 has 15 residues. These data belong to a study of T cells in localized non-small cell lung cancer. Findings and limits, study-wide: Uninvolved adjacent lung showed higher T cell clonality than tumor. Sequencing, confined to only one tumor region, leaves heterogeneity possible. Out of the top 100 tumor clones, a median around 56 were seen in adjacent lung.

Clones were read by immunoSEQ multiplex PCR, and TCRdb kept only the in-frame ones, dropping some. The sample contains about 36,000 clones, around 88% of which appear only once. This clonotype was obtained from a woman aged 35 to 69 with stage I lung adenocarcinoma. V gene TRBV28 combines with J gene TRBJ2-3; D is possibly TRBD1 (5 bases). The source material was peripheral blood, sampled before any cancer treatment. DNA of the CDR3: TGTGCCAGCAGTTTTGGGGCGGCGGGCACAGATACGCAGTATTTT. Encoded protein: CASSFGAAGTDTQYF.